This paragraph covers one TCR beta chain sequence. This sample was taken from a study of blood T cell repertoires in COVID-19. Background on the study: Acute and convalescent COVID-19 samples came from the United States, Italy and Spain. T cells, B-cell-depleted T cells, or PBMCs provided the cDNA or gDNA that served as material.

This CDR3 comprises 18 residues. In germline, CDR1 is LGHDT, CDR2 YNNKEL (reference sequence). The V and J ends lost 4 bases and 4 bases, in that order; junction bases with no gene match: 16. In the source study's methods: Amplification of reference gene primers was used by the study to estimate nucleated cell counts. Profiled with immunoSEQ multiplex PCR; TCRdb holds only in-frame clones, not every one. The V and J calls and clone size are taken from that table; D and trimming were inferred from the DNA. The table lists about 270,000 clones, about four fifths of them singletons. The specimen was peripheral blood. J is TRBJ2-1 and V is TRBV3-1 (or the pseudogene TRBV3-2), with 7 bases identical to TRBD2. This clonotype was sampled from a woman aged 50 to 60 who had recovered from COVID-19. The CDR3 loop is CASSPVPRGRGFYNEQFF. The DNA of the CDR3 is TGTGCCAGCAGCCCAGTCCCCCGTGGGAGGGGTTTTTACAATGAGCAGTTCTTC.